Each of the 8 T cell receptor beta chains below was sequenced from the same sample in a study of blood T cell repertoires in COVID-19. Here immunoSEQ multiplex PCR was the method, and the copy in TCRdb shows in-frame clones only, minus some. Among roughly 86,000 clones listed, more than 65% were seen once. Input material: peripheral blood. These receptors originate from a man between 60 and 70 years old with acute or convalescent COVID-19.

CDR3 in amino acids: CASSYATGYNSPLHF. Here the CDR3 DNA reads TGTGCCAGCAGTTACGCGACAGGGTACAATTCACCCCTCCACTTT. The rearrangement links TRBV6-2 or TRBV6-3 to TRBJ1-6, with 7 nucleotides matching TRBD1. J was trimmed by 7 bases and V by 2 bases; bases with no gene match: 5. Germline V CDR1 and CDR2: MNHEY, SVGEGT. The CDR3 spans 15 residues.

This chain links TRBV7-2 with TRBJ2-7; tentatively, D is TRBD1 (5 bases). V was clipped by 3 bases and J by 6 bases, with 12 bases between them. The CDR3 loop spans 13 amino acids. Germline loops: CDR1 SGHTA, CDR2 FQGNSA. The CDR3 sequence is CASSFGGAFEQYF. DNA for the CDR3: TGTGCCAGCAGCTTTGGTGGGGCCTTCGAGCAGTACTTC.

The chain employs TRBV30 and TRBJ1-2; no reliable D call. The CDR3 has 11 residues. V gave up 0 bases and J gave up 3 bases, with 2 bases separating them. CDR1 and CDR2 from the germline V gene are GTSNPN and SVGIG (reference sequence). The CDR3: CAWSVDYGYTF. The DNA of the CDR3 is TGTGCCTGGAGTGTCGACTATGGCTACACCTTC.

The chain is built from TRBV12-5 and TRBJ2-5, with a weak D call TRBD2 (5 bases). The CDR3 runs 12 residues. V lost 7 bases, J lost 7 bases, and 13 bases lay in between. Per germline, CDR1 LGHNT and CDR2 FRNRAP. In DNA form, the CDR3 reads TGTGCTAGTGCCTCCATTGGGAGGACCCAGTACTTC. It specifies CASASIGRTQYF.

This clone appeared once. V usage is TRBV19 and J usage is TRBJ1-5; D uncertain. CDR1 LNHDA and CDR2 SQIVND come from the germline V gene (reference sequence). V lost 6 bases to trimming and J lost 5 bases, with 11 bases between them. The CDR3 runs 13 residues. CDR3 DNA sequence: TGTGCCAGTAGGTTAGGGAGTCATCAGCCCCAGCATTTT. Translation gives CASRLGSHQPQHF.

The genes are TRBV12-3 or TRBV12-4 and TRBJ2-7, with 8 nucleotides matching TRBD1. Losses at the gene ends were 6 bases for V and 3 bases for J; bases not matched to a gene: 4. The CDR3 extends over 13 amino acids. This CDR3 is CASSSGQGYEQYF. Written as DNA, the CDR3 is TGTGCCAGCAGCTCCGGACAGGGCTACGAGCAGTACTTC.

This clone was found a few times. The rearrangement links TRBV18 to TRBJ1-6, with 9 nucleotides matching TRBD1. The germline V gene has CDR1 KGHSH and CDR2 LQKENI. With V trimmed by 3 bases and J by 11 bases, 14 bases remained unmatched. The CDR3 is made up of 17 amino acids. The CDR3 protein is CASSPSAITGGTTPLHF. In DNA, the CDR3 is TGTGCCAGCTCACCGTCAGCCATTACAGGGGGCACGACACCCCTCCACTTT.

V and J are TRBV7-8 and TRBJ1-2, with D perhaps TRBD1 (5 bases). The germline V and J ends were trimmed by 3 bases and 2 bases, with 7 bases remaining between them. The CDR3 covers 13 residues. Germline V gene data show CDR1 as SGHVS and CDR2 as FQNEAQ. The CDR3 DNA sequence: TGTGCCAGCAGCTTGGACACCAACTATGGCTACACCTTC. It yields the protein CASSLDTNYGYTF.